This T cell receptor beta chain was documented in a study of T cell repertoires in cytomegalovirus infection (dated by TCRdb to between 2018 and 2020). General notes on the study: Recently identified HLA-C-restricted CMV epitopes, whose presentation resists viral immunomodulation, were targeted by peptide stimulations together with well-studied HLA-B-restricted epitopes. Donor HLA type was relevant to the analysis, as public TCR beta signatures indicated carriage of CMV infection together with the matching HLA type. What the work shows at the level of the full study, not this receptor alone: In both this cohort and an independent roughly 350-donor cohort, the cumulative frequency of public TCR beta family members distinguished carriers of CMV infection plus the relevant HLA type. In the ex vivo response, HLA-C-restricted CMV-specific TCR beta clonotypes were dominant, and in two of eight donors the single most frequent clonotype came from this HLA-C-restricted group.

According to the germline V gene, CDR1 reads WSHSY and CDR2 reads SAAADI. V loses 6 bases at its end and J loses 5 bases; junction bases beyond the gene matches: 9. Spanning cysteine to phenylalanine, the CDR3 consists of 15 amino acids. Here the CDR3 DNA is all that survives: 45 bases in frame from base 1. In light of the paper, this sample's treatment or condition label describes: in vitro stimulation with specific CMV peptide epitopes to enrich CMV-specific T cells. About this clonotype itself: It has no known antigen specificity. No base quality values were provided; no much bigger clone lies one nucleotide off.

Sequencing took place on an Illumina HiSeq 1500. TCRdb reprocessed the public reads (quality trimming at Q25 with fastp, clone calling with MiXCR) and kept in-frame beta chains. When rows share a CDR3 protein, they turn into one entry using the most common DNA and genes. The sample records around 900,000 distinct CDR3 sequences, around 32% of which are singletons. The ten most abundant clones make up more than 13% of the sample. The chain uses TRBV10-2 and TRBJ1-5; 8 of the junction bases match TRBD1. The source is a human donor in good health (CMV status not recorded). Some clones in this sample may be carry-over from other donors' samples. The sequencing used cultured CD8+ T cells from PBMCs, collected from culture after CMV antigen stimulation. The DNA is TGCGCCAGCAGCATCCCGGACAGGGCGTATCAGCCCCAGCATTTT. The resulting protein is CASSIPDRAYQPQHF.